A selection of T cell receptor beta chains follows, all from one sample in a study of cytomegalovirus exposure and HLA in healthy donors. This table comes from immunoSEQ multiplex PCR, and its TCRdb copy is limited to in-frame clones, with some not included. The sample records about 130,000 clones, 70% to 85% being singletons. The source material was PBMCs. These receptor sequences come from a man aged 25-45 years in good health and CMV-seropositive. Each CDR3 is given with its conserved first and last residue.

TRBJ2-1	TRBV28	CASSFPTSGGGFDQFF
TRBJ1-1	TRBV7-9	CASSLAQGDLNTEAFF
TRBJ2-1	TRBV4-1	CASSQSKGGRGEGYNEQFF
TRBJ2-7	TRBV11-2	CASSQGVDFPYEQYF
TRBJ2-1	TRBV5-8	CASSGTWFDEQFF
TRBJ2-7	TRBV7-3	CASSLTGGGYEQYF
TRBJ1-5	TRBV6-1	CASSDRGLGQPQHF
TRBJ1-5	TRBV9	CASSVEGVSNQPQHF
TRBJ2-1	TRBV7-9	CASTQSWGTSLGEQFF
TRBJ2-3	TRBV7-3	CASSLTTRADTQYF
TRBJ1-1	TRBV5-4	CASSLGQGVMNTEAFF
TRBJ1-5	TRBV7-2	CASSPDQGLQPQHF
TRBJ2-7	TRBV5-4	CASSSGGGYEQYF
TRBJ2-3	TRBV7-2	CASSLGEHGTDTQYF
TRBJ1-5	TRBV30	CAWSDGRGDNQPQHF
TRBJ1-2	TRBV6-1	CASSEGVPNF
TRBJ2-7	TRBV5-5	CASSLVGQGYEQYF
TRBJ1-1	TRBV5-1	CASSPRQGNTEAFF
TRBJ1-1	TRBV15	CATSRDEPGTEAFF
TRBJ2-7	TRBV5-1	CASSVNGQGYEQYF
TRBJ2-3	TRBV13	CASSPLAGAESDTQYF
TRBJ2-5	TRBV7-8	CASSLDNRGQTQYF
TRBJ1-5	TRBV28	CASSLLRGAPQHF
TRBJ2-7	TRBV5-1	CASSIRDSYEQYF
TRBJ1-1	TRBV9	CASSQIDRGGSAFF
TRBJ2-2	TRBV5-6	CASSLVGQDTGELFF
TRBJ2-7	TRBV2	CASSVPRTLTYEQYF
TRBJ2-1	TRBV5-1	CASSLLTSGGAVEQFF
TRBJ2-4	TRBV7-8	CASSLGTSGGAAKNIQYF
TRBJ1-5	TRBV7-2	CASSGRQGRGNQPQHF
TRBJ2-1	TRBV7-8	CASSPTIGNEQFF
TRBJ2-7	TRBV5-4	CASSWGASGGFYEQYF
TRBJ1-1	TRBV27	CASSLGGGTEAFF
TRBJ2-3	TRBV5-1	CASSLSGSTDTQYF
TRBJ2-7	TRBV9	CASSVGTSGSYEQYF
TRBJ2-3	TRBV7-2	CASSLGRRTSGRADTQYF
TRBJ2-7	TRBV21-1	CASTDRVGTYEQYF
TRBJ1-2	TRBV14	CASSHVRGYYGYTF
TRBJ2-1	TRBV6-6	CASSFGLANNEQFF
TRBJ1-1	TRBV7-9	CASSQEQRPTEAFF
TRBJ1-4	TRBV5-5	CASSSPGTGGEKLFF
TRBJ2-7	TRBV14	CASSRLAGSEQYF
TRBJ2-2	TRBV11-2	CASSLEQGIAGELFF
TRBJ2-7	TRBV6-6	CASSYWGTTLTEQYF
TRBJ2-7	TRBV11-2	CASSLVGGAEGYEQYF
TRBJ2-5	TRBV5-4	CASSPPGQGAEAQYF
TRBJ2-1	TRBV20-1	CSARTLDEQFF
TRBJ2-2	TRBV7-3	CASSLTPLLTGSTGELFF
TRBJ1-6	TRBV6-1	CASSRRDTNSPLHF
TRBJ1-1	TRBV5-1	CASSLAGGYTEAFF